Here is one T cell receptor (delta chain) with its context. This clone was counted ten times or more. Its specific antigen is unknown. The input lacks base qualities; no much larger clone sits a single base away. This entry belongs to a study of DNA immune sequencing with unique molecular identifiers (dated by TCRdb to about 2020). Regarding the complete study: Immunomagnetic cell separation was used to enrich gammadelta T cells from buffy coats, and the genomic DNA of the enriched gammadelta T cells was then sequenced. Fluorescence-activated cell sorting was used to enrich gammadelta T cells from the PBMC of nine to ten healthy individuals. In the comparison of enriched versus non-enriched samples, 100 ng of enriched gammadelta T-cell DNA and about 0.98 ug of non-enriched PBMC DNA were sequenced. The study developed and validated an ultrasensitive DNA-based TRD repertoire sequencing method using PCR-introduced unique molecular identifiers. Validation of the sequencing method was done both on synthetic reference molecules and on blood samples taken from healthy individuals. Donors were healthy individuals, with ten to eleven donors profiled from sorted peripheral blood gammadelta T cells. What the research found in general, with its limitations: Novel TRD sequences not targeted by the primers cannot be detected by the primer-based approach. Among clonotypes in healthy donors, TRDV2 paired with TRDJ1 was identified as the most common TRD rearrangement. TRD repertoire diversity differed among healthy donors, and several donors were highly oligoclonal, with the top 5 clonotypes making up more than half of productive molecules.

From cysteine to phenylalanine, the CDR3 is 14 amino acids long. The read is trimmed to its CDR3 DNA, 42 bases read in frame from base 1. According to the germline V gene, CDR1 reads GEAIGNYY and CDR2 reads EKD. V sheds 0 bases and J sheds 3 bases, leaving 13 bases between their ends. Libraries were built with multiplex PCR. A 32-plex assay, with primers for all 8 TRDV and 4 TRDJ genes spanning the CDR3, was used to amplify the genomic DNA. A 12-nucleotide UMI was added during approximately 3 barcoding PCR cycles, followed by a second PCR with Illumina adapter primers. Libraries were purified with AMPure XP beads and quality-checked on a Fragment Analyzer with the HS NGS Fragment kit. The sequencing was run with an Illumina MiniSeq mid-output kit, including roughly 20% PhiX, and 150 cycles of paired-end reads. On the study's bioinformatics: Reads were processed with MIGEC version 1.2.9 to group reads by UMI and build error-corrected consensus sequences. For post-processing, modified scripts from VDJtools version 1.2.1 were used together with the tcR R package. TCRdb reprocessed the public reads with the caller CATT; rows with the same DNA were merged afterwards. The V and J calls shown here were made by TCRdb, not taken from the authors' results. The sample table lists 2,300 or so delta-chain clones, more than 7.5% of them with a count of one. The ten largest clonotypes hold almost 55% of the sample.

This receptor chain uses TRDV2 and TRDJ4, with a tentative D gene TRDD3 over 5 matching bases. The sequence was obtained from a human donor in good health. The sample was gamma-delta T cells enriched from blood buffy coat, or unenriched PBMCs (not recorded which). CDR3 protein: CACDTVGNSGPLIF. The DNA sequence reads TGTGCCTGTGACACCGTGGGGAATTCCGGACCCCTGATCTTT.